This T cell receptor (beta chain) appears in the sequencing data of a study of blood T cell repertoires in COVID-19 (dated by TCRdb to the early 2020s). With regard to the full study: Samples covering the acute and convalescent phases of COVID-19 were provided by collaborators in the United States, Italy and Spain. The samples were drawn from two sources: the first 160 participants of the ongoing ImmuneRACE study, and 1,200 or so subjects contributed by 6 global collaborators. Deeply sampled blood TCRbeta repertoires from subjects exposed to, actively infected with, or recovered from COVID-19 were included in the dataset. HLA class I and class II types, where available, came from metadata supplied by the sample provider rather than from assay-based typing. The repertoires were made available in a free public database intended to serve as a resource for research on the immune response to SARS-CoV-2. A de-identified subject ID, COVID-19 status, age in years and sex were almost always included in the sample metadata. The prospective study material was composed of cDNA or gDNA derived from T cells, B-cell-depleted T cells, or PBMCs.

TCRbeta CDR3 regions were amplified from genomic DNA using the immunoSEQ Assay, a bias-controlled multiplex PCR. The paper's data handling went like this. The number of nucleated cells in each sample was estimated from the amplification of reference gene primers within the assay. To quantify the absolute abundance of each unique TCRbeta CDR3 rearrangement, sequence reads were collapsed and filtered. For each sample, productive Simpson clonality was calculated by taking the square root of Simpson's diversity index across productive rearrangements. Entries here come from immuneACCESS through TCRdb and include only in-frame sequences with V and J called. Some clones fail to appear in such tables; in the studies checked, an unresolved V gene covers under half of the shortfall, and the cause of the remainder is unknown. D and trimming come from the DNA, and the V and J calls and clone size come from that table. In this sample the table shows about 240,000 clones, roughly 85% of which occur a single time. The top ten constitute less than 3.5% of the sample.

Overall study outcomes, separate from this receptor: The quantity of clinical and demographic metadata differed by source and by participant and was supplied without curation.

Here V drops 10 bases and J drops 3 bases, and the junction holds 1 base not matched to any gene. According to the germline V gene (reference sequence), CDR1 reads LGHDT and CDR2 reads YNNKEL. Reading from cysteine to phenylalanine, the CDR3 counts 11 amino acids. Only the CDR3 DNA stays, 33 bases, in frame from base 1. Whole blood was collected in K2EDTA tubes by collaborating institutions according to the institutions' own protocols. For TCRbeta analysis, collaborators shipped samples as frozen whole blood, isolated PBMCs, or DNA extracted from either of those sample types. A single count supports this clone. Its antigen is not yet known. No much larger clone exists at a distance of one base, and base qualities are not known.

Sequencing was done on a sample of peripheral blood. The sequence was collected from a young woman with acute or convalescent COVID-19. The V and J genes are TRBV3-1 (or the pseudogene TRBV3-2) and TRBJ1-1; TRBD1 fits 8 bases in the junction. The nucleotide sequence reads as follows: TGTGCCACGACAGGGGACACTGAAGCTTTCTTT. Its product reads: CATTGDTEAFF.